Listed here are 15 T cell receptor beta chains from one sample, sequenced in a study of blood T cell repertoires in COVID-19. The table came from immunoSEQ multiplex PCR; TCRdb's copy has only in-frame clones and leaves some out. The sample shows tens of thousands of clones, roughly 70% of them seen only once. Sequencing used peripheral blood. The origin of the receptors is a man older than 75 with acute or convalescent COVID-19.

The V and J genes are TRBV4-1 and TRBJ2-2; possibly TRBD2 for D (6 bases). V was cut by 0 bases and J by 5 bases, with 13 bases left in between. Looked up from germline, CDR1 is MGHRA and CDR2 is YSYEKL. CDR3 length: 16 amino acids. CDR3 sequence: CASSQETGVRTGELFF. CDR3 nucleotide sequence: TGCGCCAGCAGCCAAGAGACGGGGGTGAGGACCGGGGAGCTGTTTTTT.

The CDR3 nucleotides read TGTGCCAGCAGTCGACAGGGCTACAATGAGCAGTTCTTC. This translates into CASSRQGYNEQFF. The rearrangement uses TRBV7-3 and TRBJ2-1, with 7 bases lining up with TRBD1. With 6 bases clipped from V and 3 bases from J, the junction kept 2 bases outside the gene matches. The CDR3 totals 13 residues. CDR1 and CDR2 (germline): SGHTA, FQGTGA.

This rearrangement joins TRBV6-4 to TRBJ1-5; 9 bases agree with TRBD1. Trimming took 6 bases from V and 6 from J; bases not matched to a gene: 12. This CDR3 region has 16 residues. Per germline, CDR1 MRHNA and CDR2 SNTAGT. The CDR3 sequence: CASSRSGQGFSQPQHF. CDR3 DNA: TGTGCCAGCAGCCGGTCGGGACAGGGATTCTCTCAGCCCCAGCATTTT.

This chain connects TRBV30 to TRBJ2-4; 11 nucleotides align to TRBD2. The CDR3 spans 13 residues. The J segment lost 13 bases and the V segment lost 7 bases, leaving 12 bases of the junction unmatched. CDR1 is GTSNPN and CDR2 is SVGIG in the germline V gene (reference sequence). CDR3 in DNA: TGTGCCTTCGGGCTAGCGGGAGGAATAGGCCAGTACTTC. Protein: CAFGLAGGIGQYF.

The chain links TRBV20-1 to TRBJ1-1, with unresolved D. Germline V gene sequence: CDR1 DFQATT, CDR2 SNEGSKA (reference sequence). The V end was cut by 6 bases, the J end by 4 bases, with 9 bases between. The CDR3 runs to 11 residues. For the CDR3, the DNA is TGCAGTGCCAGGCGGGTCACTGAAGCTTTCTTT. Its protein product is CSARRVTEAFF.

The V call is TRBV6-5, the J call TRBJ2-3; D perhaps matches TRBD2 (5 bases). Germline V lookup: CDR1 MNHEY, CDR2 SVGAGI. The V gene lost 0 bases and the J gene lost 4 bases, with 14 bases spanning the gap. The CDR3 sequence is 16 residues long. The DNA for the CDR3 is TGTGCCAGCAGTTACTCACCAGTCCCCGGGGCAGATACGCAGTATTTT. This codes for CASSYSPVPGADTQYF.

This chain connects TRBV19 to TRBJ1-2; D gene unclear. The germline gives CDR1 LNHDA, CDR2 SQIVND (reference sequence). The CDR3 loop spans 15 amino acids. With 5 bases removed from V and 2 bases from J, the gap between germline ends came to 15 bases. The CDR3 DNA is TGTGCCAGTAGTCGAGGGCCAGGCCCAAACTATGGCTACACCTTC. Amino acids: CASSRGPGPNYGYTF.

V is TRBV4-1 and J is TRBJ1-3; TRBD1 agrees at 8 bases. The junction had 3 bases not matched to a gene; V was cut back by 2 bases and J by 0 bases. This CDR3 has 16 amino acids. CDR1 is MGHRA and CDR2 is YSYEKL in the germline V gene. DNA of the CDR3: TGCGCCAGCAGCCAAAGACAGGGGCTCTCTGGAAACACCATATATTTT. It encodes CASSQRQGLSGNTIYF.

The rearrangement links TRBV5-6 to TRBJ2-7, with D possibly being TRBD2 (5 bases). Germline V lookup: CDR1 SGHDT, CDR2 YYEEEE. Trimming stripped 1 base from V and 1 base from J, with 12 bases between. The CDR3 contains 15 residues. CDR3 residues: CASSLRGLLSYEQYF. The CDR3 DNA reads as TGTGCCAGCAGCTTGCGCGGGCTCCTTTCCTACGAGCAGTACTTC.

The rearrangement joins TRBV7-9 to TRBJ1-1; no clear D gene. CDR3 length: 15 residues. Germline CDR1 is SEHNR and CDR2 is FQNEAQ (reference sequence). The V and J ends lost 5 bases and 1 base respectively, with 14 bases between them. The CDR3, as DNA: TGTGCCAGCAGCGACCTTGTCGGGTCGAACACTGAAGCTTTCTTT. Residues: CASSDLVGSNTEAFF.

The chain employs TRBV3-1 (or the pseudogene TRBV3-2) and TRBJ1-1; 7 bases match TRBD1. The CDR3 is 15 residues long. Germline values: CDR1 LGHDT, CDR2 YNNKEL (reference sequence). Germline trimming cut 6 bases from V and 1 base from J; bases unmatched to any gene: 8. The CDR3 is CASRLSGQTNTEAFF. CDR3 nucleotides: TGTGCCAGCAGACTTTCGGGACAGACGAACACTGAAGCTTTCTTT.

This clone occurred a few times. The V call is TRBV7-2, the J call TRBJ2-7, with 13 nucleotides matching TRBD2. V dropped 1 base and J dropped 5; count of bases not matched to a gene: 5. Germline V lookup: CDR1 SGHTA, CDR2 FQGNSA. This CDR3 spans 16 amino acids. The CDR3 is CASSLGSLAGGNEQYF. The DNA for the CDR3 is TGTGCCAGCAGCTTAGGATCACTAGCGGGAGGGAACGAGCAGTACTTC.

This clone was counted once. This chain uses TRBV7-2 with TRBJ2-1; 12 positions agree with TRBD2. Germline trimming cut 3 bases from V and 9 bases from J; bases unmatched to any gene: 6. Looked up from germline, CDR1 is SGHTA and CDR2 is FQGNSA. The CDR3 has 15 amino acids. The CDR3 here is CASSFRTSGIREQFF. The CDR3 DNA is TGTGCCAGCAGCTTTAGGACTAGCGGGATTCGTGAGCAGTTCTTC. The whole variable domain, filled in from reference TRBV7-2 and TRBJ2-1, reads GAGVSQSPSNKVTEKGKDVELRCDPISGHTALYWYRQSLGQGLEFLIYFQGNSAPDKSGLPSDRFSAERTGGSVSTLTIQRTQQEDSAVYLCASSFRTSGIREQFFGPGTRLTVL.

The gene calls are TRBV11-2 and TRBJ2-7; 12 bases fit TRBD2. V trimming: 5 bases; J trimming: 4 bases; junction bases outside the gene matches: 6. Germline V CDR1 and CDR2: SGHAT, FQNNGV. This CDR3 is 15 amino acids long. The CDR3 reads CASSQGLAGPYEQYF. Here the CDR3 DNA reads TGTGCCAGCAGCCAAGGACTAGCGGGACCGTACGAGCAGTACTTC.

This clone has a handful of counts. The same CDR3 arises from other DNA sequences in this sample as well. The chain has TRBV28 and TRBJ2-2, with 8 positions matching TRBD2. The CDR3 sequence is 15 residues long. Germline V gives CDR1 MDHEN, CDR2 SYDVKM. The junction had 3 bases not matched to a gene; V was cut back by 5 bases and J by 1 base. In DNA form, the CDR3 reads TGTGCCAGCAGTCCCACTAGCGGGAACACCGGGGAGCTGTTTTTT. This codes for CASSPTSGNTGELFF.